This paragraph reports one TCR beta chain. Both subsets, CD45RA+ naive and CD45RA-negative memory, were split from the CD4+ cells. This sample was included in a study of shared clonotypes between healthy human individuals. Sequencing was performed with immunoSEQ multiplex PCR; in TCRdb, only in-frame clones are kept and a portion is missing. Of about 2.4 million clones listed, 93% are singletons. Germline V gene sequence: CDR1 LNHDA, CDR2 SQIVND (reference sequence). This CDR3 comprises 14 residues. Between the trimmed V and J ends, which lost 5 bases and 8 bases, there was a span of 16 bases. This chain uses TRBV19 with TRBJ2-1, with D uncertain. The sequence came from a young man in good health. Some clones in this sample may be carry-over from other donors' samples. Material: naive CD4+ T cells from PBMCs. Subset noted: CD45RA+ positively selected. CDR3 sequence (DNA): TGTGCCAGTAGTGCCGGCGGCAGTTGGCATGAGCAGTTCTTC. Protein product: CASSAGGSWHEQFF.